The 2 T cell receptor beta chains presented below share a single source sample, sequenced in a study of blood T cell repertoires in COVID-19. Here immunoSEQ multiplex PCR was the method, and the copy in TCRdb shows in-frame clones only, minus some. The sample lists some 160,000 clones; more than 85% were seen once. Sequencing used peripheral blood. These receptor sequences come from a woman older than 75 with COVID-19, enrolled during active disease.

This rearrangement joins TRBV20-1 to TRBJ2-7; D unresolved. CDR3 size: 11 residues. Germline lookup yields CDR1 DFQATT and CDR2 SNEGSKA (reference sequence). The V and J ends lost 8 bases and 6 bases respectively, with 14 bases between them. CDR3 in DNA: TGCAGTTGCGGCCACCCGGCCGAGCAGTACTTC. Translation: CSCGHPAEQYF.

The chain uses TRBV15 and TRBJ2-4; the D gene is possibly TRBD1 (5 bases). CDR3 length: 20 amino acids. V gave up 1 base and J gave up 0 bases, with 22 bases separating them. Germline CDR1 reads LNHNV; CDR2 reads YYDKDF (reference sequence). CDR3 nucleotides: TGTGCCACCAGCAGAGGAAGGGGCGCGATAAGTACGGAAGCCAAAAACATTCAGTACTTC. Translating it yields CATSRGRGAISTEAKNIQYF.